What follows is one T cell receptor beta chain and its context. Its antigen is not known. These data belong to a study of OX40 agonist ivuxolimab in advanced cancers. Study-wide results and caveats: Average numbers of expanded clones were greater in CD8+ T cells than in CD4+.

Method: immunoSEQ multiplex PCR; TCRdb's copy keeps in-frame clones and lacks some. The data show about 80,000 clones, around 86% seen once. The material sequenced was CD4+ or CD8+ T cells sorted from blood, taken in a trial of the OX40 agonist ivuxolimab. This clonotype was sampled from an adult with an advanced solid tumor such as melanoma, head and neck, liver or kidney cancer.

Here the CDR3 DNA reads TGTGCCAGCAGGGGCTCCGGGACCTCCACAGATACGCAGTATTTT. This translates into CASRGSGTSTDTQYF. The chain employs TRBV2 and TRBJ2-3, with D perhaps matching TRBD1 or TRBD2 (5 bases each). Per germline, CDR1 SNHLY and CDR2 FYNNEI. There are 15 residues in the CDR3. V gave up 6 bases and J gave up 2 bases, with 15 bases separating them. Variable domain in full (rest from reference TRBV2 and TRBJ2-3): EPEVTQTPSHQVTQMGQEVILRCVPISNHLYFYWYRQILGQKVEFLVSFYNNEISEKSEIFDDQFSVERPDGSNFTLKIRSTKLEDSAMYFCASRGSGTSTDTQYFGPGTRLTVL.